Listed below are T cell receptor beta chains from one sample, sequenced in a study of blood T cell repertoires in COVID-19. The assay was immunoSEQ multiplex PCR, and TCRdb's table has in-frame clones only and misses some. The sample holds some 150,000 clones, roughly 79% seen once. Source material: peripheral blood. Receptors originate from a woman aged 55-69 years with active or convalescent COVID-19. Each CDR3 is given with its conserved first and last residue. The order of the fields is clone size, J gene, V gene, D gene, CDR3 DNA, CDR3 protein. A D gene is named only where the DNA matches it firmly. Clone sizes are given selectively: once, few, many, or a class where the clone is expanded.

abundance: few
j_gene: TRBJ1-1
v_gene: TRBV28
d_gene: TRBD1
CDR3nt: TGTGCCAGCAACAACATTACCGGGACAGGGGGGCTGAGGGGCACTGAAGCTTTCTTT
CDR3aa: CASNNITGTGGLRGTEAFF

abundance: once
j_gene: TRBJ2-4
v_gene: TRBV5-1
d_gene: TRBD1
CDR3nt: TGCGCCAGCACGAAATCGGACAGGGAAAACATTCAGTACTTC
CDR3aa: CASTKSDRENIQYF

abundance: -
j_gene: TRBJ1-3
v_gene: TRBV4-1
d_gene: -
CDR3nt: TGCGCCAGCAGCCAAGAAGGGCCGGGATCTGGAAACACCATATATTTT
CDR3aa: CASSQEGPGSGNTIYF

abundance: -
j_gene: TRBJ2-1
v_gene: TRBV5-6
d_gene: TRBD1
CDR3nt: TGTGCCAGCAGCTTGGTAGGGGGCGTCTCCTACAATGAGCAGTTCTTC
CDR3aa: CASSLVGGVSYNEQFF

abundance: -
j_gene: TRBJ2-3
v_gene: TRBV2
d_gene: -
CDR3nt: TGTGCCAGGGAACGACCCACCGCCAGGGGTACGCAGTATTTT
CDR3aa: CARERPTARGTQYF

abundance: -
j_gene: TRBJ1-2
v_gene: TRBV4-1
d_gene: -
CDR3nt: TGCGCCAGCAGCCTCTACATAACAGGGTTATCTGGCTACACCTTC
CDR3aa: CASSLYITGLSGYTF

abundance: -
j_gene: TRBJ1-1
v_gene: TRBV6-5
d_gene: TRBD1
CDR3nt: TGTGCCAGCAGTTACACTGTAGCAGGGGGCACTGAAGCTTTCTTT
CDR3aa: CASSYTVAGGTEAFF

abundance: -
j_gene: TRBJ2-1
v_gene: TRBV6-1
d_gene: -
CDR3nt: TGTGCCAGCAGTGAAAGCTTTAATAGGCAGGGGAGCAATGAGCAGTTCTTC
CDR3aa: CASSESFNRQGSNEQFF

abundance: -
j_gene: TRBJ1-3
v_gene: TRBV15
d_gene: -
CDR3nt: TGTGCCACCAGCCAACCGGGATTAGGGAGAAACACCATATATTTT
CDR3aa: CATSQPGLGRNTIYF

abundance: -
j_gene: TRBJ1-5
v_gene: TRBV7-9
d_gene: -
CDR3nt: TGTGCCAGCAGCTTAGCGGGGAGGAGCAATCAGCCCCAGCATTTT
CDR3aa: CASSLAGRSNQPQHF

abundance: few
j_gene: TRBJ1-6
v_gene: TRBV25-1
d_gene: -
CDR3nt: TGTGCCAGCACTCTGGGGGCAGTTAATTCACCCCTCCACTTT
CDR3aa: CASTLGAVNSPLHF

abundance: -
j_gene: TRBJ1-1
v_gene: TRBV10-3
d_gene: TRBD1
CDR3nt: TGTGCCATCAACCGACAGGGGAGCACTGAAGCTTTCTTT
CDR3aa: CAINRQGSTEAFF

abundance: once
j_gene: TRBJ2-5
v_gene: TRBV5-4
d_gene: -
CDR3nt: TGTGCCAGCAGCTTAAAGCAGGCAGAGACCCAGTACTTC
CDR3aa: CASSLKQAETQYF

abundance: few
j_gene: TRBJ2-3
v_gene: TRBV30
d_gene: -
CDR3nt: TGTGCCTCCGCAGGGGCTAGCACAGATACGCAGTATTTT
CDR3aa: CASAGASTDTQYF

abundance: -
j_gene: TRBJ2-6
v_gene: TRBV5-4
d_gene: -
CDR3nt: TGTGCCAGCACCCTAGGAGCCACGTCCTCTGGGGCCAACGTCCTGACTTTC
CDR3aa: CASTLGATSSGANVLTF

abundance: -
j_gene: TRBJ2-2
v_gene: TRBV19
d_gene: TRBD2
CDR3nt: TGTGCCAGTAGTATAAAAGCGGGGGTGGTTACCGGGGAGCTGTTTTTT
CDR3aa: CASSIKAGVVTGELFF

abundance: -
j_gene: TRBJ1-1
v_gene: TRBV29-1
d_gene: -
CDR3nt: TGCAGCGTGGGGGGTTTTGGGAACACTGAAGCTTTCTTT
CDR3aa: CSVGGFGNTEAFF

abundance: -
j_gene: TRBJ2-5
v_gene: TRBV2
d_gene: TRBD2
CDR3nt: TGTGCCAGTACTAGCGGGAGGGCCGCAGAGACCCAGTACTTC
CDR3aa: CASTSGRAAETQYF

abundance: once
j_gene: TRBJ2-7
v_gene: TRBV5-1
d_gene: -
CDR3nt: TGCGCCAGCAGGCTATCTACGGAGACCTACGAGCAGTACTTC
CDR3aa: CASRLSTETYEQYF

abundance: once
j_gene: TRBJ2-5
v_gene: TRBV10-1
d_gene: TRBD2
CDR3nt: TGCGCCAGCAGTGAGGATGGGACCGGGACTAGCGGGGGGTCCCAAGAGACCCAGTACTTC
CDR3aa: CASSEDGTGTSGGSQETQYF

abundance: -
j_gene: TRBJ2-2
v_gene: TRBV29-1
d_gene: TRBD1
CDR3nt: TGCAGCGTTGGTAGGGGACAGGGAAACACCGGGGAGCTGTTTTTT
CDR3aa: CSVGRGQGNTGELFF

abundance: once
j_gene: TRBJ2-3
v_gene: TRBV9
d_gene: -
CDR3nt: TGTGCCAGCAGCGCCGGAGGGGCGTGGGCTACAGATACGCAGTATTTT
CDR3aa: CASSAGGAWATDTQYF

abundance: -
j_gene: TRBJ1-5
v_gene: TRBV7-4
d_gene: TRBD1
CDR3nt: TGTGCCAGCAGCTTATTGGGACAGGGGGGCAATCAGCCCCAGCATTTT
CDR3aa: CASSLLGQGGNQPQHF